A single sample gave rise to the 16 T cell receptor beta chains below, sequenced in a study of T cells after yellow fever vaccination. Via MiXCR, TCRdb re-called the 5' RACE reads, giving one row per CDR3 protein. The data contain about 360,000 distinct CDR3 sequences, around 6.4% of them singletons. Sequencing used PBMCs, obtained 5 days after the yellow fever booster vaccination. The origin of the receptors is a man aged 25-45 years who received the YFV17D yellow fever vaccine.

This chain links TRBV2 with TRBJ1-1; 7 nucleotides agree with TRBD1. V lost 4 bases and J lost 4; bases outside the gene matches: 6. Germline V gene sequence: CDR1 SNHLY, CDR2 FYNNEI. The CDR3 sequence is 14 residues long. CDR3 in amino acids: CASSAEGAATEAFF. The DNA for the CDR3 is TGTGCCAGCAGTGCTGAGGGGGCTGCCACTGAAGCTTTCTTT.

This clonotype was seen ten or more times. The chain carries TRBV20-1 and TRBJ2-7; D uncertain. V lost 3 bases to trimming and J lost 5 bases, with 8 bases between them. Germline CDR1 DFQATT, CDR2 SNEGSKA (reference sequence). There are 11 residues in the CDR3. The CDR3 DNA reads as TGCAGTGCTAGCGGGCGCGACGAGCAGTACTTC. Translating it yields CSASGRDEQYF.

This clonotype was observed a few times. The V gene is TRBV4-3, the J gene TRBJ2-5; D perhaps matches TRBD2 (5 bases). Germline V CDR1 and CDR2: LGHNA, YSLEER. The CDR3 has 15 amino acids. With 0 bases removed from V and 4 bases from J, the gap between germline ends came to 12 bases. Written as DNA, the CDR3 is TGCGCCAGCAGCCAAGATGAGGGCCGAGGAGAGACCCAGTACTTC. It yields the protein CASSQDEGRGETQYF.

The chain combines TRBV20-1 with TRBJ2-1; 8 bases fit TRBD2. The V gene's germline CDR1 is DFQATT and CDR2 SNEGSKA (reference sequence). The J segment lost 6 bases and the V segment lost 3 bases, leaving 7 bases of the junction unmatched. CDR3 length: 14 residues. The CDR3 nucleotides read TGCAGTGCTAGCACTAGCGGATTCCTCAATGAGCAGTTCTTC. This encodes CSASTSGFLNEQFF.

This chain links TRBV7-6 with TRBJ2-3, with TRBD2 as a possible D gene (5 bases). This CDR3 contains 13 residues. Germline CDR1 reads SGHVS; CDR2 reads FNYEAQ. Trimming took off 5 bases at V and 11 bases at J, with 17 bases between the two ends. CDR3 coding DNA: TGTGCCAGCAGCCTCAAAGCTGGAGGAGTGCAGTATTTT. It yields the protein CASSLKAGGVQYF. Combining the CDR3 with reference TRBV7-6 and TRBJ2-3 gives the whole variable domain GAGVSQSPRYKVTKRGQDVALRCDPISGHVSLYWYRQALGQGPEFLTYFNYEAQQDKSGLPNDRFSAERPEGSISTLTIQRTEQRDSAMYRCASSLKAGGVQYFGPGTRLTVL.

This clonotype was counted ten times or more. This chain uses TRBV7-2 with TRBJ2-7; D is perhaps TRBD1 or TRBD2 (5 bases each). The length of the CDR3 is 14 residues. With 4 bases removed from V and 3 bases from J, the gap between germline ends came to 13 bases. CDR1 and CDR2 (germline): SGHTA, FQGNSA. CDR3 DNA: TGTGCCAGCAGCTCCCCAGGTGGGGGCTACGAGCAGTACTTC. The encoded protein is CASSSPGGGYEQYF.

This clonotype was counted at least ten times. The chain combines TRBV5-1 with TRBJ2-7; D tentatively fits TRBD1 or TRBD2 (5 bases each). V lost 0 bases, J lost 3 bases, and 13 bases lay in between. This CDR3 contains 15 residues. CDR1 and CDR2 (germline): SGHRS, YFSETQ. As DNA, the CDR3 is TGCGCCAGCAGCTTGGCCGGGGACGGAGACTACGAGCAGTACTTC. It is translated as CASSLAGDGDYEQYF.

This clonotype occurred a few times. One end of the junction does not line up with germline, which may come from a read error. The chain combines TRBV5-4 with TRBJ1-1; weak D call: TRBD1 (5 bases). Per the germline V gene, CDR1 is SGHNT and CDR2 is YYREEE (reference sequence). The CDR3 runs to 12 residues. CDR3 residues: CASSLDPTPGLF. CDR3 DNA: TGTGCCAGCAGCTTGGACCCGACCCCGGGGCTCTTT. Drawing the rest from reference TRBV5-4 and TRBJ1-1, the complete variable domain is ETGVTQSPTHLIKTRGQQVTLRCSSQSGHNTVSWYQQALGQGPQFIFQYYREEENGRGNFPPRFSGLQFPNYSSELNVNALELDDSALYLCASSLDPTPGLFGQGTRLTVV.

The V call is TRBV4-3, the J call TRBJ2-7, with D possibly being TRBD2 (5 bases). V was trimmed by 0 bases and J by 0 bases, leaving 12 bases between them. This CDR3 has 16 amino acids. Germline-derived CDR1 and CDR2 are LGHNA and YSLEER. Here the CDR3 reads CASSQEDRRSSYEQYF. The CDR3 nucleotides are TGCGCCAGCAGCCAAGAAGATCGGAGGAGCTCCTACGAGCAGTACTTC.

This clonotype has more than one count but fewer than ten. The junction departs from the called germline gene at one end, perhaps through a read error. This chain links TRBV7-7 with TRBJ2-5, with D maybe TRBD2 (5 bases). This CDR3 contains 16 residues. The germline gives CDR1 SSHAT, CDR2 FNYEAQ (reference sequence). For the CDR3, the DNA is TGTGCTAGCAGCCCACATGGTTTGGCGGGTGGAGAAACCCAGTACTTC. Amino acids: CASSPHGLAGGETQYF. The variable domain in full, with the rest retrieved from reference TRBV7-7 and TRBJ2-5, is GAGVSQSPRYKVTKRGQDVTLRCDPISSHATLYWYQQALGQGPEFLTYFNYEAQPDKSGLPSDRFSAERPEGSISTLTIQRTEQRDSAMYRCASSPHGLAGGETQYFGPGTRLLVL.

The sample holds many counts of this clonotype. CDR3 sequence (DNA): TGTGCCACCAGCAGAGATCCAACAGGGCAAGGCTACGAGCAGTACTTC. Translation gives CATSRDPTGQGYEQYF. This sequence joins TRBV15 and TRBJ2-7; D might be TRBD1 (6 bases). Germline V gives CDR1 LNHNV, CDR2 YYDKDF (reference sequence). With 0 bases removed from V and 3 bases from J, the gap between germline ends came to 15 bases. The CDR3 totals 16 residues.

This chain joins TRBV27 and TRBJ2-7, with D hard to call. The CDR3 is 15 residues long. CDR1 and CDR2 (germline): MNHEY, SMNVEV (reference sequence). Trimming took 0 bases from V and 5 from J, leaving 14 bases between them. In DNA, the CDR3 is TGTGCCAGCAGTTTATCGACCCGGCTAGGGCACGAGCAGTACTTC. This codes for CASSLSTRLGHEQYF.

The chain couples TRBV7-9 to TRBJ2-2; D is possibly TRBD2 (5 bases). The ends were cut back, 4 bases at V and 3 bases at J, with 18 bases in the middle. This CDR3 is built from 17 residues. The germline CDR1 and CDR2 sequences are SEHNR and FQNEAQ (reference sequence). The CDR3 spells CASSSPVGVSDTGELFF. In DNA form, the CDR3 reads TGTGCCAGCAGCTCCCCCGTGGGAGTAAGTGACACCGGGGAGCTGTTTTTT.

This clonotype was seen only a few times. This chain links TRBV20-1 with TRBJ2-1, with D tentatively TRBD2 (7 bases). This CDR3 has 16 residues. V lost 4 bases to trimming and J lost 0 bases, with 16 bases between them. Germline V CDR1 and CDR2: DFQATT, SNEGSKA (reference sequence). CDR3 region: CSANDGGASSYNEQFF. In nucleotides, the CDR3 is TGCAGTGCTAACGATGGGGGGGCTAGCTCCTACAATGAGCAGTTCTTC.

This clonotype has at least ten counts. Here the CDR3 reads CASSFRRLAGDTQYF. The CDR3, as DNA: TGTGCCAGCAGTTTTCGCAGGCTAGCGGGAGATACGCAGTATTTT. This chain connects TRBV12-3 or TRBV12-4 to TRBJ2-3; 8 nucleotides match TRBD2. The CDR3 is 15 residues long. The V segment lost 3 bases and the J segment 5 bases; nucleotides outside the gene matches: 7.

This clonotype was observed at least ten times. The chain carries TRBV19 and TRBJ2-1, with a possible D match to TRBD2 (5 bases). Germline V CDR1 and CDR2: LNHDA, SQIVND (reference sequence). The CDR3 consists of 15 residues. Trimming cost V 3 bases and J 10 bases, with 19 bases left between them. The CDR3 sequence: CASSITDGLGREQFF. The DNA for the CDR3 is TGTGCCAGTAGTATTACCGATGGACTGGGCCGAGAGCAGTTCTTC.